This T cell receptor (beta chain) originates from a study of T cell changes during pregnancy in multiple sclerosis. Sequencing used immunoSEQ multiplex PCR; TCRdb keeps in-frame clones, though not all of them. The data show tens of thousands of clones, with about 90% seen just once and roughly 0.44% held by the top ten. CDR1 and CDR2 from the germline V gene are KGHSH and LQKENI. Trimming took 6 bases from V and 4 from J; bases not matched to a gene: 10. This CDR3 has 15 residues. The chain combines TRBV18 with TRBJ2-5; 8 bases fit TRBD1. The starting material was CD4+ T cells from peripheral blood mononuclear cells, obtained in the second trimester of pregnancy. This clonotype originated in a female donor with multiple sclerosis, enrolled in a pregnancy study. CDR3 loop: CASSPTGGQGETQYF. CDR3 DNA: TGTGCCAGCTCCCCTACAGGGGGGCAGGGAGAGACCCAGTACTTC.